One and the same sample provided the 22 T cell receptor beta chains below, sequenced in a study of CXCR3-negative and CXCR3-positive naive CD8 T cells. The TRB cDNA libraries were prepared by 5' RACE with UMI labels. TCRdb re-called the 5' RACE reads and gives one entry per CDR3 protein, without DNA. The sample's table shows just over 40,000 distinct CDR3 sequences. Sequencing was performed on naive CXCR3- CD8+ T cells from blood. Subset reported: CD45RO-CCR7+CD27+CD95- naive CD8+ T cells lacking CXCR3 (TNR3-). Receptors originate from a human donor in good health. Some clones in this sample may be carry-over from other donors' samples.

CDR3 loop: CASSSAQGSFSYGYTF. The rearrangement links TRBV11-2 to TRBJ1-2. CDR1 SGHAT and CDR2 FQNNGV come from the germline V gene. This CDR3 has 16 amino acids.

The CDR3 sequence: CSASGTNSYEQYF. The chain is built from TRBV20-1 and TRBJ2-7; TCRdb proposes TRBD2, but this gene call is untestable without DNA. CDR3 length equals 13 residues. Germline CDR1 is DFQATT and CDR2 is SNEGSKA (reference sequence).

The chain joins TRBV11-2 to TRBJ1-4; TCRdb gives TRBD1 as the D gene, but with no DNA this cannot be confirmed. The CDR3 consists of 16 residues. Germline V lookup: CDR1 SGHAT, CDR2 FQNNGV. The CDR3: CASSPRGREPNEKLFF. Together with reference TRBV11-2 and TRBJ1-4, the CDR3 gives the full variable domain: EAGVAQSPRYKIIEKRQSVAFWCNPISGHATLYWYQQILGQGPKLLIQFQNNGVVDDSQLPKDRFSAERLKGVDSTLKIQPAKLEDSAVYLCASSPRGREPNEKLFFGSGTQLSVL.

The rearrangement uses TRBV6-5 and TRBJ2-1; TCRdb calls TRBD2, which cannot be checked without DNA. Germline CDR1 and CDR2: MNHEY and SVGAGI. The CDR3 has 13 amino acids. The CDR3 region is CASSYGAGGEQFF.

V is TRBV29-1 and J is TRBJ2-7. Germline V gene lookup returns CDR1 SQVTM and CDR2 ANQGSEA. This CDR3 has 13 amino acids. CDR3 residues: CSVASGNYYEQYF.

V is TRBV7-3 and J is TRBJ2-1; TCRdb selects TRBD1, and the lack of DNA leaves this call unchecked. Germline V gene data show CDR1 as SGHTA and CDR2 as FQGTGA. The length of the CDR3 is 15 residues. The CDR3 region is CASSSGGPNYNEQFF.

The chain is built from TRBV7-8 and TRBJ2-7. This CDR3 comprises 14 residues. From germline, CDR1 is SGHVS and CDR2 FQNEAQ. CDR3: CASSFDPAEYEQYF.

V usage is TRBV20-1 and J usage is TRBJ2-2; TCRdb's D gene call, TRBD1, goes unchecked for lack of DNA. The CDR3 extends over 15 amino acids. The V gene's germline CDR1 is DFQATT and CDR2 SNEGSKA (reference sequence). CDR3 protein: CSVGQGFFGVGELFF.

The chain couples TRBV7-2 to TRBJ2-1; no DNA is available, so the TRBD2 call from TCRdb remains unchecked. The germline V gene encodes CDR1 SGHTA and CDR2 FQGNSA. This CDR3 is built from 15 residues. This CDR3 is CASSSLAGGYHEQFF. Supplemented by reference TRBV7-2 and TRBJ2-1, the full variable domain reads GAGVSQSPSNKVTEKGKDVELRCDPISGHTALYWYRQSLGQGLEFLIYFQGNSAPDKSGLPSDRFSAERTGGSVSTLTIQRTQQEDSAVYLCASSSLAGGYHEQFFGPGTRLTVL.

The chain recombines TRBV13 with TRBJ1-2; the D gene TCRdb calls, TRBD1, cannot be checked with no DNA. This CDR3 has 15 residues. Germline V CDR1 and CDR2: PRHDT, FYEKMQ (reference sequence). The CDR3 here is CASSLEARGLYGYTF.

The chain combines TRBV6-5 with TRBJ2-1; there is no DNA to check the TCRdb D call of TRBD1. CDR3 length: 11 residues. In germline, CDR1 is MNHEY, CDR2 SVGAGI. The CDR3 loop reads CASSRDREQFF.

The chain recombines TRBV7-6 with TRBJ1-1; the TCRdb D gene call, TRBD1, has no DNA to confirm it. Per germline, CDR1 SGHVS and CDR2 FNYEAQ. The CDR3 extends over 14 amino acids. The chain's CDR3 is CASSLVSGGTEAFF.

The rearrangement joins TRBV12-3 or TRBV12-4 to TRBJ1-2; TCRdb designates TRBD1, a call that cannot be tested without DNA. The CDR3 length is 15 residues. The CDR3 sequence is CASSLYQGTPYGYTF.

The V and J genes are TRBV7-3 and TRBJ2-7; TCRdb proposes TRBD2, but this gene call is untestable without DNA. This CDR3 region has 13 residues. The germline V gene encodes CDR1 SGHTA and CDR2 FQGTGA. The CDR3 is CASSTGLAGEQYF.

This chain connects TRBV20-1 to TRBJ1-2; TCRdb outputs TRBD1, but without DNA this stays unchecked. Germline V gives CDR1 DFQATT, CDR2 SNEGSKA (reference sequence). The CDR3 contains 15 residues. This CDR3 reads CSAKYYRENAYGYTF.

This chain uses TRBV6-4 with TRBJ2-2; the TCRdb call, TRBD1, lacks DNA for checking. In germline, CDR1 is MRHNA, CDR2 SNTAGT. The CDR3 is 14 amino acids. The CDR3 is CASKRGGDTGELFF.

The chain carries TRBV7-9 and TRBJ1-2; the TCRdb call, TRBD1, lacks DNA for checking. The germline V gene has CDR1 SEHNR and CDR2 FQNEAQ (reference sequence). The CDR3 extends over 15 amino acids. CDR3 sequence reads: CASSLSGTGELFDTF.

This chain joins TRBV7-3 and TRBJ2-3; as DNA is missing, the TRBD2 call by TCRdb cannot be tested. Germline V gives CDR1 SGHTA, CDR2 FQGTGA. CDR3 length: 15 residues. CDR3 sequence: CASSLNRGGTDTQYF.

V usage is TRBV12-3 or TRBV12-4 and J usage is TRBJ2-5; as DNA is missing, the TRBD1 call by TCRdb cannot be tested. This CDR3 is 16 amino acids long. The CDR3: CASSSVPGTGGKTQYF.

This chain links TRBV6-5 with TRBJ2-5; TCRdb's D call, TRBD2, is unchecked because there is no DNA. Germline values: CDR1 MNHEY, CDR2 SVGAGI. The length of the CDR3 is 14 residues. The CDR3 loop is CASSYVRVGETQYF.

J is TRBJ1-3 and V is TRBV20-1. The CDR3 consists of 17 residues. In germline, CDR1 is DFQATT, CDR2 SNEGSKA (reference sequence). CDR3 amino acids: CSAREIVDPALGNTIYF.

V is TRBV7-9 and J is TRBJ2-7. The CDR3 loop spans 12 amino acids. Germline lookup yields CDR1 SEHNR and CDR2 FQNEAQ (reference sequence). The CDR3 reads CASSLMSYEQYF.